A single sample gave rise to the 5 T cell receptor beta chains below, sequenced in a study of cytomegalovirus exposure and HLA in healthy donors (dated by TCRdb to 2016 to 2017). Library preparation used the immunoSEQ multiplex PCR assay. A mixture of 60 forward primers for TCR Vbeta segments and 13 reverse primers for TCR Jbeta segments was used in the multiplex PCR. Held by TCRdb, this immuneACCESS table contains in-frame sequences only and omits some clones. Under half of the omission traces to an unresolved V gene where checked; the cause of the rest is unknown. The sample yields about 100,000 clones; 73% were counted once. Around 3.5% of the sample lies in the top ten. The sequencing sample was made of PBMCs. The receptors here all came from a man aged 35-49 years in good health and CMV-seronegative.

This clone was found once. V and J are TRBV2 and TRBJ1-5; no definite D call. The CDR3 spans 16 residues. Trimming took 2 bases from V and 3 from J, leaving 14 bases between them. Germline-derived CDR1 and CDR2 are SNHLY and FYNNEI. This chain's CDR3 is CASSERPGVNNQPQHF. CDR3 DNA sequence: TGTGCCAGCAGTGAAAGGCCCGGAGTTAACAATCAGCCCCAGCATTTT.

The chain combines TRBV5-1 with TRBJ2-1, with 8 nucleotides matching TRBD2. The CDR3 is made up of 15 amino acids. In germline, CDR1 is SGHRS, CDR2 YFSETQ. J was trimmed by 3 bases and V by 5 bases; bases with no gene match: 7. The CDR3 spells CASRPTSGLYNEQFF. The CDR3, as DNA: TGCGCCAGCAGACCAACTAGCGGACTCTACAATGAGCAGTTCTTC.

This clone has a handful of counts. The J gene is TRBJ1-4, the V gene TRBV4-1; D unresolved. V gave up 0 bases and J gave up 6 bases, with 17 bases separating them. Germline CDR1 reads MGHRA; CDR2 reads YSYEKL. This CDR3 contains 17 residues. The CDR3 reads CASSQEGRVPRYEKLFF. For the CDR3, the DNA is TGCGCCAGCAGCCAAGAGGGCCGTGTCCCTCGATATGAAAAACTGTTTTTT.

This clone was seen ten or more times. The chain is built from TRBV28 and TRBJ1-2; TRBD1 matches at 7 bases. Trimming cost V 6 bases and J 6 bases; bases outside gene matches: 19. Germline V gene data show CDR1 as MDHEN and CDR2 as SYDVKM. This CDR3 spans 17 amino acids. DNA of the CDR3: TGTGCCAGCAGCCTTGCCCTGGCTCGACAGGGTAAGGATGGCTACACCTTC. Protein product: CASSLALARQGKDGYTF.

The chain combines TRBV2 with TRBJ2-6, with 8 bases aligning to TRBD1. This CDR3 region has 16 residues. Germline CDR1 reads SNHLY; CDR2 reads FYNNEI. V gave up 5 bases and J gave up 2 bases; unmatched junction bases: 5. CDR3 sequence (DNA): TGTGCCAGCAGTCCCTTACAGGGGGCTGGGGCCAACGTCCTGACTTTC. It codes for CASSPLQGAGANVLTF.